A single sample is the source of the 2 T cell receptor beta chains below, sequenced in a study of blood T cell repertoires in COVID-19. Data came from immunoSEQ multiplex PCR; TCRdb stores just in-frame clones and leaves some out. The table lists under 250,000 clones, just over 85% of them singletons. The specimen sequenced was PBMCs or T cells enriched from blood (not recorded which). The receptors stem from a middle-aged man who had recovered from COVID-19.

V usage is TRBV30 and J usage is TRBJ1-1; D is unresolved. CDR3 length: 13 amino acids. V dropped 4 bases and J dropped 1 base, with 10 bases sitting between them. Germline V gene data show CDR1 as GTSNPN and CDR2 as SVGIG (reference sequence). CDR3 sequence reads: CAWIFGGNTEAFF. The DNA of the CDR3 is TGTGCCTGGATATTCGGAGGGAACACTGAAGCTTTCTTT.

The CDR3 DNA is TGCGCCAGCAGCCAATCGGCACAGGCGATCTATGGCTACACCTTC. Translating gives CASSQSAQAIYGYTF. The V gene is TRBV4-3, the J gene TRBJ1-2, with D maybe TRBD1 (5 bases). V lost 2 bases to trimming and J lost 4 bases, with 14 bases between them. Germline V gene lookup returns CDR1 LGHNA and CDR2 YSLEER. CDR3 size: 15 residues.